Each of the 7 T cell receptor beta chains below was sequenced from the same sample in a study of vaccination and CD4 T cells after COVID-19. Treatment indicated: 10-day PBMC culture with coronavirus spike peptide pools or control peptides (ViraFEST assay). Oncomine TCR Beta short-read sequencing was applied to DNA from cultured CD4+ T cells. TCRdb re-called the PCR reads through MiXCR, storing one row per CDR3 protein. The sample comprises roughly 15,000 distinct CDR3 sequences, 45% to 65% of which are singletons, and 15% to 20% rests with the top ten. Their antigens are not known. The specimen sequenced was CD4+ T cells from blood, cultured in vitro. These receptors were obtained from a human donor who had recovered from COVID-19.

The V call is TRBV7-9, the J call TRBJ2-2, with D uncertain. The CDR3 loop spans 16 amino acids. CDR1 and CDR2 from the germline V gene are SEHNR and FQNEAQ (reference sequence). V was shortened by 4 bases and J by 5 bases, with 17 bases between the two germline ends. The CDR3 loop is CASSSRGSALTGELFF. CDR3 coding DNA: TGTGCCAGCAGCTCCCGTGGCTCGGCGTTAACCGGGGAGCTGTTTTTT. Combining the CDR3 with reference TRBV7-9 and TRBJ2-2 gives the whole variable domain DTGVSQNPRHKITKRGQNVTFRCDPISEHNRLYWYRQTLGQGPEFLTYFQNEAQLEKSRLLSDRFSAERPKGSFSTLEIQRTEQGDSAMYLCASSSRGSALTGELFFGEGSRLTVL.

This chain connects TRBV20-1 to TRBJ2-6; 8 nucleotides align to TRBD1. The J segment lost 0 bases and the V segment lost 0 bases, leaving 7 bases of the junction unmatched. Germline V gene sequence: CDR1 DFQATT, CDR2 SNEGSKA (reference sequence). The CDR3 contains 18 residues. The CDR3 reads CSARDPTGVSSGANVLTF. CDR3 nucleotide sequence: TGCAGTGCTAGAGACCCGACAGGGGTCTCCTCTGGGGCCAACGTCCTGACTTTC.

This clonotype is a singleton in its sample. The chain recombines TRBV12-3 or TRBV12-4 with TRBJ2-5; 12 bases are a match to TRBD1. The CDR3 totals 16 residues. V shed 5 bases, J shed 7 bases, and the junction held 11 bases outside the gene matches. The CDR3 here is CASSGGTGGASRTQYF. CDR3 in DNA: TGTGCCAGCAGTGGAGGGACAGGGGGCGCCTCCAGGACCCAGTACTTC.

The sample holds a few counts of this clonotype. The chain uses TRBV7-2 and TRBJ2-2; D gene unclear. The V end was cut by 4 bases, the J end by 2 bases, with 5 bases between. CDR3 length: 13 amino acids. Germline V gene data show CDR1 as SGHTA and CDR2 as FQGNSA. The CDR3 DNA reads TGTGCCAGCAGCTCCCCCAACACCGGGGAGCTGTTTTTT. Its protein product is CASSSPNTGELFF. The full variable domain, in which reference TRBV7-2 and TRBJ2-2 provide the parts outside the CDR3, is GAGVSQSPSNKVTEKGKDVELRCDPISGHTALYWYRQSLGQGLEFLIYFQGNSAPDKSGLPSDRFSAERTGGSVSTLTIQRTQQEDSAVYLCASSSPNTGELFFGEGSRLTVL.

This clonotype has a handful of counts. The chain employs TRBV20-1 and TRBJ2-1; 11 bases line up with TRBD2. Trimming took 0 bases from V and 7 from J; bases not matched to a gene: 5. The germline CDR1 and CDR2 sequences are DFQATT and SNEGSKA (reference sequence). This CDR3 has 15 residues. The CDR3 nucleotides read TGCAGTGCTAGAGAGGGGACTAGCGGAATTAATGAGCAGTTCTTC. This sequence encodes CSAREGTSGINEQFF.

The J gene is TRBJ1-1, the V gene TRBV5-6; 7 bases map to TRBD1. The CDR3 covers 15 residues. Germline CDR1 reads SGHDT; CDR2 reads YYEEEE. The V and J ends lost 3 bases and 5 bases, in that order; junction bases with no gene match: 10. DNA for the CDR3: TGTGCCAGCAGCTCTTCAGGGGGAATAGGGACTGAAGCTTTCTTT. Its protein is CASSSSGGIGTEAFF.

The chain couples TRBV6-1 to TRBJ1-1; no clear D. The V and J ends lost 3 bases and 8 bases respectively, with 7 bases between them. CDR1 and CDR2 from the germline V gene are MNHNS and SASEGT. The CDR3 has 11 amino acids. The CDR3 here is CASSDFREAFF. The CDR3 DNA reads TGTGCCAGCAGTGACTTCCGGGAAGCTTTCTTT.